Reported below is one TCR beta chain. The data were taken from a study of high-grade serous ovarian cancer treatment subgroups. Study at large: Mean per sample: about 14,000 reads, 6,000 to 8,000 unique TCR beta rearrangements.

Tumor tissue was taken before any definitive surgery or chemotherapy was given. Clones were read by immunoSEQ multiplex PCR, and TCRdb kept only the in-frame ones, dropping some. The sample lists some 2,000 clones; roughly 70% were seen once. V was shortened by 1 base and J by 6 bases, with 10 bases between the two germline ends. The length of the CDR3 is 13 residues. Germline-derived CDR1 and CDR2 are SGHAT and FQNNGV. The chain links TRBV11-2 to TRBJ2-7; D might be TRBD2 (7 bases). Material: tumor tissue. This sequence originates from a human donor with high-grade serous ovarian cancer. The DNA of the CDR3 is TGTGCCAGCAGCTTAGCGGGGGGCTTCGAGCAGTACTTC. It yields the protein CASSLAGGFEQYF.